This record concerns one T cell receptor (beta chain) sequence. Its target is unknown. Clones were read by immunoSEQ multiplex PCR, and TCRdb kept only the in-frame ones, dropping some. The table lists 300,000 to 350,000 clones, roughly 85% of them singletons. CDR3 length: 13 amino acids. Germline-derived CDR1 and CDR2 are MNHEY and SVGAGI. Deletions cut 6 bases from V and 3 bases from J, with 11 bases between. The sample is drawn from a study of cytotoxic CD8 clonotypes in ibrutinib-treated CLL. Study summary: The cohort had around 10 relapsed/refractory and around 15 treatment-naive patients, some 17 IGHV unmutated. Sample averages reached around 260,000 productive templates and tens of thousands of productive rearrangements.

Findings and caveats of the study: Clonality correlated strongly with circulating CD8+ T cells and exceeded age-matched healthy donors at baseline. Stable or contracted on treatment, public clonotypes were also uncommon.

The chain is built from TRBV6-5 and TRBJ1-2, with a possible D match to TRBD1 (6 bases). Material: PBMCs, obtained before ibrutinib treatment. The source is a human donor with chronic lymphocytic leukemia. CDR3 DNA: TGTGCCAGCAGCAGAGACAGGTACTATGGCTACACCTTC. Translated, it gives CASSRDRYYGYTF.